Listed here are 18 T cell receptor beta chains from one sample, sequenced in a study of neurological immune-mediated disorders. TCRdb ran MiXCR on the 5' RACE reads and lists one entry per CDR3 protein. The sample holds about 84,000 distinct CDR3 sequences, about 4.5% seen once. Time point of the sample: longitudinal time-point 3. Sequenced sample: PBMCs. The receptor set was obtained from a woman aged 55-69 years with multiple sclerosis.

This clonotype was seen many times. The J gene is TRBJ2-3, the V gene TRBV24-1; D not resolved. CDR3 length: 15 residues. V was pared by 3 bases and J by 0 bases, with 9 bases between. From germline, CDR1 is KGHDR and CDR2 SFDVKD. The CDR3 here is CATSDHTKSTDTQYF. The CDR3 bases are TGTGCCACCAGTGATCATACCAAAAGCACAGATACGCAGTATTTT.

Regarding this clonotype: Relative to the germline gene, one junction end is altered; a read error may explain this. This chain links TRBV7-8 with TRBJ1-3; no clear D. In germline, CDR1 is SGHVS, CDR2 FQNEAQ. There are 12 residues in the CDR3. CDR3 DNA: TGTGCCAGCAGCTTAGGCGGAAACACCTTATATTTT. Translated, it gives CASSLGGNTLYF.

There are many counts of this clonotype. This chain joins TRBV6-1 and TRBJ2-7; D call uncertain. The CDR3 covers 14 residues. Germline V lookup: CDR1 MNHNS, CDR2 SASEGT. V was trimmed by 8 bases and J by 3 bases, leaving 17 bases between them. In DNA form, the CDR3 reads TGTGCCAGCCGCTCGGCACCTCCCCTCTACGAGCAGTACTTC. Translated, it gives CASRSAPPLYEQYF.

This clonotype showed up many times. The chain carries TRBV5-1 and TRBJ2-6; D not certain. There are 14 residues in the CDR3. Germline V gene sequence: CDR1 SGHRS, CDR2 YFSETQ. Trimming cost V 3 bases and J 1 base, with 5 bases left between them. For the CDR3, the DNA is TGCGCCAGCAGCTGGGGTTCTGGGGCCAACGTCCTGACTTTC. This sequence encodes CASSWGSGANVLTF. Variable domain in full (rest from reference TRBV5-1 and TRBJ2-6): KAGVTQTPRYLIKTRGQQVTLSCSPISGHRSVSWYQQTPGQGLQFLFEYFSETQRNKGNFPGRFSGRQFSNSRSEMNVSTLELGDSALYLCASSWGSGANVLTFGAGSRLTVL.

This clonotype was detected many times. V is TRBV6-5 and J is TRBJ2-6, with 9 bases that match TRBD1. Germline assignment: CDR1 MNHEY and CDR2 SVGAGI. The V gene end was trimmed by 4 bases and the J gene end by 2 bases; junction bases not matched to a gene: 12. This CDR3 region has 19 residues. The CDR3 DNA is TGTGCCAGCAGTTCCTTGCCGGGGACAGGGTCTACTGGGGCCAACGTCCTGACTTTC. Its translation: CASSSLPGTGSTGANVLTF.

V and J are TRBV9 and TRBJ2-5; D gene uncertain. This CDR3 comprises 15 residues. CDR1 SGDLS and CDR2 YYNGEE come from the germline V gene. Trimming took 3 bases from V and 0 from J, leaving 12 bases between them. CDR3 coding DNA: TGTGCCAGCAGCGCAGAGGACGGCTACCAAGAGACCCAGTACTTC. Its translation: CASSAEDGYQETQYF. The full variable domain, with the rest looked up from reference TRBV9 and TRBJ2-5, is DSGVTQTPKHLITATGQRVTLRCSPRSGDLSVYWYQQSLDQGLQFLIQYYNGEERAKGNILERFSAQQFPDLHSELNLSSLELGDSALYFCASSAEDGYQETQYFGPGTRLLVL.

This clonotype was seen ten or more times. J is TRBJ2-5 and V is TRBV5-4; D uncertain. CDR1 and CDR2 (germline): SGHNT, YYREEE (reference sequence). V dropped 0 bases and J dropped 4 bases, with 4 bases sitting between them. The CDR3 length is 12 residues. The CDR3 sequence: CASSLAGETQYF. The CDR3 DNA reads as TGTGCCAGCAGCTTGGCCGGAGAGACCCAGTACTTC. Drawing the rest from reference TRBV5-4 and TRBJ2-5, the complete variable domain is ETGVTQSPTHLIKTRGQQVTLRCSSQSGHNTVSWYQQALGQGPQFIFQYYREEENGRGNFPPRFSGLQFPNYSSELNVNALELDDSALYLCASSLAGETQYFGPGTRLLVL.

This clonotype has a count of ten or more. This chain connects TRBV5-1 to TRBJ2-1; the D is unclear. From germline, CDR1 is SGHRS and CDR2 YFSETQ. V lost 1 base and J 12 bases, leaving 23 bases between the germline ends. This CDR3 contains 16 residues. DNA for the CDR3: TGCGCCAGCAGCTTGTCGATCGGTCCTCCCGCTACCGGGCAGTTCTTC. This translates into CASSLSIGPPATGQFF.

This clonotype was counted at least ten times. The J gene is TRBJ1-1, the V gene TRBV5-1; tentatively, D is TRBD1 (5 bases). This CDR3 contains 14 residues. Looked up from germline, CDR1 is SGHRS and CDR2 is YFSETQ. With 4 bases removed from V and 2 bases from J, the gap between germline ends came to 12 bases. CDR3 in amino acids: CASSLGRDNTEAFF. The CDR3 DNA follows: TGCGCCAGCAGCCTAGGTAGGGACAACACTGAAGCTTTCTTT.

At least ten counts were recorded for this clonotype. The chain combines TRBV4-2 with TRBJ1-3, with D maybe TRBD1 (5 bases). The CDR3 sequence is 18 residues long. Trimming took off 0 bases at V and 2 bases at J, with 17 bases between the two ends. Germline V lookup: CDR1 LGHNA, CDR2 YNFKEQ. The CDR3 DNA reads as TGTGCCAGCAGCCAAGAGGTCTCAGGGACTTTCCCTGGAAACACCATATATTTT. This encodes CASSQEVSGTFPGNTIYF.

This clonotype was detected ten times or more. The chain joins TRBV28 to TRBJ1-5, with D possibly TRBD1 on 5 matching bases. Trimming stripped 6 bases from V and 3 bases from J, with 15 bases between. The CDR3 is made up of 15 amino acids. Germline lookup yields CDR1 MDHEN and CDR2 SYDVKM. The CDR3 coding sequence is TGTGCCAGCAGAGAGACAGACCAGATCAATCAGCCCCAGCATTTT. Its translation is CASRETDQINQPQHF.

This clonotype has ten or more counts. The V gene is TRBV12-3 or TRBV12-4, the J gene TRBJ1-5, with D possibly being TRBD1 (5 bases). Trimming removed 3 bases at V and 3 bases at J, with 12 bases between. This CDR3 has 15 residues. The CDR3 DNA sequence: TGTGCCAGCAGTTTCGGCCAGGGCAACAATCAGCCCCAGCATTTT. It specifies CASSFGQGNNQPQHF.

This clonotype was counted at least ten times. V is TRBV6-5 and J is TRBJ2-3; 8 nucleotides line up with TRBD2. The CDR3 spans 16 residues. V was pared by 7 bases and J by 2 bases, with 11 bases of the junction left unmatched. The germline V gene has CDR1 MNHEY and CDR2 SVGAGI. The CDR3 region is CASKARIAGYTDTQYF. The CDR3 DNA reads TGTGCCAGCAAAGCCAGGATAGCGGGGTACACAGATACGCAGTATTTT.

This clonotype was seen a handful of times. This may be a read error, as it is one base from a much larger clone. The chain carries TRBV9 and TRBJ2-5; 8 bases line up with TRBD1. The germline CDR1 and CDR2 sequences are SGDLS and YYNGEE. The CDR3 is 14 amino acids. This CDR3 is CASSPGTGVETKYF. As DNA, the CDR3 is TGTGCCAGCAGCCCTGGGACAGGCGTGGAGACCAAGTACTTC. The full variable domain, rest sourced from reference TRBV9 and TRBJ2-5, is DSGVTQTPKHLITATGQRVTLRCSPRSGDLSVYWYQQSLDQGLQFLIQYYNGEERAKGNILERFSAQQFPDLHSELNLSSLELGDSALYFCASSPGTGVETKYFGPGTRLLVL.

This clonotype is labeled as medium-sized. The chain carries TRBV5-1 and TRBJ1-1, with D possibly being TRBD1 (6 bases). Trimming left V 0 bases short and J 7 bases short, with 13 bases between. CDR1 is SGHRS, CDR2 YFSETQ, per germline. The CDR3 runs 14 residues. CDR3: CASSLVGGAVEAFF. CDR3 bases: TGCGCCAGCAGCTTGGTGGGGGGCGCGGTTGAAGCTTTCTTT.

The sample holds many counts of this clonotype. The chain is built from TRBV7-6 and TRBJ2-2; possible D gene TRBD1, 6 bases. The CDR3 is made up of 15 amino acids. With 1 base removed from V and 2 bases from J, the gap between germline ends came to 8 bases. Germline V gene sequence: CDR1 SGHVS, CDR2 FNYEAQ. The CDR3 region is CASSLGGRNTGELFF. DNA of the CDR3: TGTGCCAGCAGCTTAGGGGGGCGCAACACCGGGGAGCTGTTTTTT.

This clonotype was counted ten times or more. The chain carries TRBV5-1 and TRBJ2-7; D ambiguous. Germline V CDR1 and CDR2: SGHRS, YFSETQ. V lost 2 bases and J 1 base, leaving 10 bases between the germline ends. The CDR3 has 14 residues. The CDR3 region has the DNA TGCGCCAGCAGCTTCCAGCCGAATTCCTACGAGCAGTACTTC. It codes for CASSFQPNSYEQYF.

This clonotype came up a few times. The chain carries TRBV6-5 and TRBJ1-2; tentative D call: TRBD1 (5 bases). The CDR3 loop spans 15 amino acids. The V end lost 8 bases, the J end lost 2 bases, and 18 bases lay between the germline ends. Germline-derived CDR1 and CDR2 are MNHEY and SVGAGI. The CDR3 region has the DNA TGTGCCAGCTCCGGGGAGGGGAGCGGGAACTATGGCTACACCTTC. It specifies CASSGEGSGNYGYTF.